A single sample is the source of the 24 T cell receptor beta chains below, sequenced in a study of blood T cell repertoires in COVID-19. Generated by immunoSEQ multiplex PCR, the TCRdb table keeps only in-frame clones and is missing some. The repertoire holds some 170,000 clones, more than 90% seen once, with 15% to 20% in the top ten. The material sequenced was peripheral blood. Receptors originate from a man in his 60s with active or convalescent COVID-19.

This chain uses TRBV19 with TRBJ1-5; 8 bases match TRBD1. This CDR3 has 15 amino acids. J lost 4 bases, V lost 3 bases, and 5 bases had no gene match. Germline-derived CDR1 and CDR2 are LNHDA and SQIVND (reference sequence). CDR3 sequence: CASSMGQVWNQPQHF. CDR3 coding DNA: TGTGCCAGTAGTATGGGACAGGTCTGGAATCAGCCCCAGCATTTT.

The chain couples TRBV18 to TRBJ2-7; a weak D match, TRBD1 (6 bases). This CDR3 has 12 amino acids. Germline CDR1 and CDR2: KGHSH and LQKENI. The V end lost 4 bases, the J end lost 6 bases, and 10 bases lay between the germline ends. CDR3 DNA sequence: TGTGCCAGCTCACAACAGGGTGGCGAGCAGTACTTC. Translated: CASSQQGGEQYF.

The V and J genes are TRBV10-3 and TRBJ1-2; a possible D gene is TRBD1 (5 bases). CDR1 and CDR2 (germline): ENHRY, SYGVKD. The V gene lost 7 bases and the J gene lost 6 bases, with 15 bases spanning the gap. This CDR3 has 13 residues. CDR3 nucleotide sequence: TGTGCCATCACCGCAAGAGGAGGGGATGGCTACACCTTC. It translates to CAITARGGDGYTF.

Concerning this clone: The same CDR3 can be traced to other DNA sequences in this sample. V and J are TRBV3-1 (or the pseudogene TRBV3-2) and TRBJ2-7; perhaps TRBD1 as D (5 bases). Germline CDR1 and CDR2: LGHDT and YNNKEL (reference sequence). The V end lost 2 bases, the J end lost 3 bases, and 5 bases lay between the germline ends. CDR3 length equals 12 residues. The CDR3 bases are TGTGCCAGCAGCCAACAGGGCTACGAGCAGTACTTC. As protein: CASSQQGYEQYF.

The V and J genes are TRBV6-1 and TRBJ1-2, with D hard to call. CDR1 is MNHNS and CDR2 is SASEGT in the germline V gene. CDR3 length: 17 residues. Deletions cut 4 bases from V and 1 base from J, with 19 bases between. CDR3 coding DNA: TGTGCCAGCAGTGCCGAAAGTCCTGCGTCTGGTAACTATGGCTACACCTTC. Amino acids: CASSAESPASGNYGYTF.

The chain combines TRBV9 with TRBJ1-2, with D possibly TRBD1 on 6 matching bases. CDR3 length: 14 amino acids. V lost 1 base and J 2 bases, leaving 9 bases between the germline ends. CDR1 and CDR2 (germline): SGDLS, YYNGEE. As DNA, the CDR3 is TGTGCCAGCAGCGTATTAAGGGGGAACTATGGCTACACCTTC. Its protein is CASSVLRGNYGYTF.

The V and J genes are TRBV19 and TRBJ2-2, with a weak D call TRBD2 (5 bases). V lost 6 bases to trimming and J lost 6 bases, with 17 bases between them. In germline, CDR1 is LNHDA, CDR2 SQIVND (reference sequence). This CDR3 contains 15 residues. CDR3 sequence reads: CASSRRTDWAGELFF. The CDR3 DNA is TGTGCCAGTAGCAGAAGGACGGACTGGGCCGGGGAGCTGTTTTTT.

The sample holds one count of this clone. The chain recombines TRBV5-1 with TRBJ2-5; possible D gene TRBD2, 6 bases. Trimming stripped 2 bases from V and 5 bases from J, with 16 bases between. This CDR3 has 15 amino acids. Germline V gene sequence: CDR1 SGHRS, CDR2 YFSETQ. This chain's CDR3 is CASSFTIGSGETQYF. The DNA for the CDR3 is TGCGCCAGCAGCTTTACTATCGGGAGTGGTGAGACCCAGTACTTC.

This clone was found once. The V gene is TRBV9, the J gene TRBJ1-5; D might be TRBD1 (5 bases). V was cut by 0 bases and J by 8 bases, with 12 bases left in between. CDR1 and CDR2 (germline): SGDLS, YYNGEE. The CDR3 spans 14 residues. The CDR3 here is CASSVATGVEPQHF. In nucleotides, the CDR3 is TGTGCCAGCAGCGTAGCCACGGGGGTTGAGCCCCAGCATTTT.

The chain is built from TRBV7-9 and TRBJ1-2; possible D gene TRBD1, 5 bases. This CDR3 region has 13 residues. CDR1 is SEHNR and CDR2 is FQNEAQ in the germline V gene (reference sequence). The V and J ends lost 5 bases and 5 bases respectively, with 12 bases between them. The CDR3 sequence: CASSTSDRYGYTF. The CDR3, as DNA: TGTGCCAGCAGCACATCCGACAGATATGGCTACACCTTC.

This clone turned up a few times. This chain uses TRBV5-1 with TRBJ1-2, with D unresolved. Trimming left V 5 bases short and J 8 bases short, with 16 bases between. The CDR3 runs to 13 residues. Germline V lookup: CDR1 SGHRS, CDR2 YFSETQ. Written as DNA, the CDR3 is TGCGCCAGCAGTGGAGGCATACTTCCGGGCTACACCTTC. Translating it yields CASSGGILPGYTF.

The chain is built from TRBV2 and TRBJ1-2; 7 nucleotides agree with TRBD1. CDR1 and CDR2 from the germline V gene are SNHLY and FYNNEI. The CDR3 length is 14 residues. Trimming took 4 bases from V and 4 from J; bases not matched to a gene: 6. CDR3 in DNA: TGTGCCAGCAGTGTCCAGGGGGTGAGCTATGGCTACACCTTC. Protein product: CASSVQGVSYGYTF.

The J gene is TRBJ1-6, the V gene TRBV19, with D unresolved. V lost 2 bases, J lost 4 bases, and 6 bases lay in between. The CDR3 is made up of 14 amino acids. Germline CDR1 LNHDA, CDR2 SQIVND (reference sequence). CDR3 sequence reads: CASSIQAYNSPLHF. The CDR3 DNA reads TGTGCCAGTAGTATACAGGCTTATAATTCACCCCTCCACTTT.

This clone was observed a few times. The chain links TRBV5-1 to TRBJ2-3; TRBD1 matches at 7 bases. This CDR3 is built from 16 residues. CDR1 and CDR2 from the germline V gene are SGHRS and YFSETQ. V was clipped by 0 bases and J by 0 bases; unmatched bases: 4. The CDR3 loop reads CASSLVGTASTDTQYF. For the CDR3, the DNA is TGCGCCAGCAGCTTGGTAGGGACAGCTAGCACAGATACGCAGTATTTT.

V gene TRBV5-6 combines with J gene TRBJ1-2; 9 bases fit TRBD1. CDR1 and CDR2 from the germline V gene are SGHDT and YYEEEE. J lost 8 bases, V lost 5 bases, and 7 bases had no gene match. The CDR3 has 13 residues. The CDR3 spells CASSPDRGDGYTF. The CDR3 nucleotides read TGTGCCAGCAGTCCGGACAGGGGAGACGGCTACACCTTC. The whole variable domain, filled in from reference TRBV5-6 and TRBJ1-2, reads DAGVTQSPTHLIKTRGQQVTLRCSPKSGHDTVSWYQQALGQGPQFIFQYYEEEERQRGNFPDRFSGHQFPNYSSELNVNALLLGDSALYLCASSPDRGDGYTFGSGTRLTVV.

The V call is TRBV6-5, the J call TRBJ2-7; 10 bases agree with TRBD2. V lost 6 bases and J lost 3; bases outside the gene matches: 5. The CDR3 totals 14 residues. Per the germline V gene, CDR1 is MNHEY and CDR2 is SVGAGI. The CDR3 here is CASSPGLAFYEQYF. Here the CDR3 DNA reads TGTGCCAGCAGCCCGGGACTAGCGTTCTACGAGCAGTACTTC.

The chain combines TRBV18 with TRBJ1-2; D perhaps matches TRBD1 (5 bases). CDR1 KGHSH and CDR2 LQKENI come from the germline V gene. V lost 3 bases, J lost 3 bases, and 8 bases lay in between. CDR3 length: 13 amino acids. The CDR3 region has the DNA TGTGCCAGCTCACCCGGACAAGACTATGGCTACACCTTC. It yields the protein CASSPGQDYGYTF.

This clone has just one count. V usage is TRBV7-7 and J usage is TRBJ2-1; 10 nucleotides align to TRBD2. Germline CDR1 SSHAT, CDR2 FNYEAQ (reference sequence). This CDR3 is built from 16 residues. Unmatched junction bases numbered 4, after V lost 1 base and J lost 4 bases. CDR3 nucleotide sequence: TGTGCCAGCAGCTTAGGTGAAGCGGGGGGGTACAATGAGCAGTTCTTC. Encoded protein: CASSLGEAGGYNEQFF.

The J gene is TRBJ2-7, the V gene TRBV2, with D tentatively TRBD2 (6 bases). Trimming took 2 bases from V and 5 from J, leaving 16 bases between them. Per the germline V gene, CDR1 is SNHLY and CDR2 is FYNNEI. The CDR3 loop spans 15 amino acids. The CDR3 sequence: CASSESSGDPHEQYF. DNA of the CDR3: TGTGCCAGCAGTGAAAGTAGCGGCGACCCCCACGAGCAGTACTTC.

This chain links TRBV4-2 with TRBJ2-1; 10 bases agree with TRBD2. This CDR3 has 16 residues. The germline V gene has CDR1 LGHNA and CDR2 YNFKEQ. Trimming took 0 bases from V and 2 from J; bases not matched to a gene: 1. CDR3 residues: CASSQEGLATYNEQFF. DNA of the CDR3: TGTGCCAGCAGCCAAGAGGGACTAGCGACCTACAATGAGCAGTTCTTC.

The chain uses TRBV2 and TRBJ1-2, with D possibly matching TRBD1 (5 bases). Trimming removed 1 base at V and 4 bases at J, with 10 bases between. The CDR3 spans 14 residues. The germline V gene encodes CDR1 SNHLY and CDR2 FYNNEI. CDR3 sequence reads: CASSEVGGAYGYTF. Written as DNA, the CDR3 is TGTGCCAGCAGTGAAGTAGGCGGGGCCTATGGCTACACCTTC.

CDR3 coding DNA: TGCAGCATACAGGGGCGGGCCTACAATGAGCAGTTCTTC. Translation: CSIQGRAYNEQFF. V usage is TRBV29-1 and J usage is TRBJ2-1, with 7 bases identical to TRBD1. This CDR3 comprises 13 residues. Trimming removed 8 bases from V and 2 bases from J; junction bases left unmatched: 6. Germline V CDR1 and CDR2: SQVTM, ANQGSEA.

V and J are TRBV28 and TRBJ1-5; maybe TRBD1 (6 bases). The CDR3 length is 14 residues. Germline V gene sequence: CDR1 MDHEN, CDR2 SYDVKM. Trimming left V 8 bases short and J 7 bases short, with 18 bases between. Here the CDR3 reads CASRFGGGGQPQHF. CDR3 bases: TGTGCCAGCCGCTTCGGGGGAGGGGGGCAGCCCCAGCATTTT.

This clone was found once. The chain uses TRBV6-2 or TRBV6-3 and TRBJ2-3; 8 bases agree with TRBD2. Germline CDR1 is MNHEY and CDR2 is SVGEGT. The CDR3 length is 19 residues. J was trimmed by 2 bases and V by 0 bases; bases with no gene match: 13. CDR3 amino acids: CASSYSSHRTSKFTDTQYF. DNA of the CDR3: TGTGCCAGCAGTTACTCGAGTCATCGGACTAGCAAGTTCACAGATACGCAGTATTTT.